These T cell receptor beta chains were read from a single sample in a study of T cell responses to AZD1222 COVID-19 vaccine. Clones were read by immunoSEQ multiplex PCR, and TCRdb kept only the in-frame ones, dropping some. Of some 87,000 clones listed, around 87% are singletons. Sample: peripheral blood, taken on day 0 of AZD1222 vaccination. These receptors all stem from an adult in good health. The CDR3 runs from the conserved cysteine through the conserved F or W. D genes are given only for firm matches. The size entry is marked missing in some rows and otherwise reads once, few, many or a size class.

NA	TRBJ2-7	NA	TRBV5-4	CASSLVRDEQYF	TGTGCCAGCAGCTTGGTCCGTGACGAGCAGTACTTC
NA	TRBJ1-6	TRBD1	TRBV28	CASRQTGGADSPLHF	TGTGCCAGCAGACAGACAGGGGGCGCAGATTCACCCCTCCACTTT
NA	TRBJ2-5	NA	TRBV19	CASSDSGAWETQYF	TGTGCCAGTAGCGATTCGGGGGCGTGGGAGACCCAGTACTTC
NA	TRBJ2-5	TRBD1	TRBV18	CASSPQTGVGTQYF	TGTGCCAGCTCACCACAGACAGGGGTAGGGACCCAGTACTTC
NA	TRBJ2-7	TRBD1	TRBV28	CASSTSTGWNEQYF	TGTGCCAGCAGCACCTCGACAGGGTGGAACGAGCAGTACTTC
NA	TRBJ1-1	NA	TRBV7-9	CASSLGGISLNTEAFF	TGTGCCAGCAGCTTAGGGGGGATCAGTTTGAACACTGAAGCTTTCTTT
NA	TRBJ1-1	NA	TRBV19	CASTTWGHTEAFF	TGTGCCAGTACCACCTGGGGGCACACTGAAGCTTTCTTT
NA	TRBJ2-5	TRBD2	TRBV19	CASSIIPGTSAKETQYF	TGTGCCAGTAGTATAATCCCCGGGACTAGCGCCAAAGAGACCCAGTACTTC
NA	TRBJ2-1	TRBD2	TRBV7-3	CASSLWATSGRKPAGNEQFF	TGTGCCAGCAGCTTATGGGCCACTAGCGGGAGAAAGCCGGCCGGCAATGAGCAGTTCTTC
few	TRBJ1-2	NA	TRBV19	CASSTLQGINYGYTF	TGTGCCAGTAGTACCTTACAGGGAATCAACTATGGCTACACCTTC
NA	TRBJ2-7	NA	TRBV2	CASRRRGSYEQYF	TGTGCCAGCAGGCGCAGGGGCTCCTACGAGCAGTACTTC
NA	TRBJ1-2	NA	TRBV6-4	CASSEATGYGYTF	TGTGCCAGCAGTGAAGCTACAGGGTATGGCTACACCTTC
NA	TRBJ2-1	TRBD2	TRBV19	CASSPWGAGTSGRDNEQFF	TGTGCCAGTAGTCCCTGGGGGGCCGGGACTAGCGGGAGAGACAATGAGCAGTTCTTC
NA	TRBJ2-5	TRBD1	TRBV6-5	CASRPGQGYETQYF	TGTGCCAGCCGGCCAGGACAGGGGTACGAGACCCAGTACTTC
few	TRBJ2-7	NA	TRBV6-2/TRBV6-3	CASSYPVYLSNRYYEQYF	TGTGCCAGCAGTTACCCAGTTTACCTGTCTAACCGCTACTACGAGCAGTACTTC
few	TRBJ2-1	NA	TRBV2	CASTQGGVEQFF	TGTGCCAGCACCCAAGGGGGGGTGGAGCAGTTCTTC
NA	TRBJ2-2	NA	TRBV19	CASSMPPRGTGELFF	TGTGCCAGTAGTATGCCCCCCCGGGGAACCGGGGAGCTGTTTTTT
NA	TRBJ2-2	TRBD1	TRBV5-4	CASSSGTGGITGELFF	TGTGCCAGCAGCAGTGGGACAGGGGGTATCACCGGGGAGCTGTTTTTT
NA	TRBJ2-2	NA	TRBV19	CAGSLTGELFF	TGTGCCGGGTCTTTGACCGGGGAGCTGTTTTTT
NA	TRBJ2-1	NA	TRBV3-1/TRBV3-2	CASSQENSKDEQFF	TGTGCCAGCAGCCAAGAGAACTCGAAGGATGAGCAGTTCTTC
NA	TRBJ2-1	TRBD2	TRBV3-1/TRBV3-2	CASRYLAGTNEQFF	TGTGCCAGCAGATACCTAGCGGGGACAAATGAGCAGTTCTTC
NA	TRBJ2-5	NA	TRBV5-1	CASSLPGARETQYF	TGCGCCAGCAGCTTGCCGGGGGCAAGGGAGACCCAGTACTTC
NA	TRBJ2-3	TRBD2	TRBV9	CASSVYGGRAVDTQYF	TGTGCCAGCAGCGTATATGGCGGGAGGGCCGTAGATACGCAGTATTTT
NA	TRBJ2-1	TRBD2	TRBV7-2	CASRSGRAGGNEQFF	TGTGCCAGCAGGAGCGGGAGGGCCGGAGGCAATGAGCAGTTCTTC
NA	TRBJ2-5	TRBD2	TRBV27	CASSAIGLAGARVGETQYF	TGTGCCAGCAGTGCAATCGGACTAGCGGGAGCGCGGGTGGGAGAGACCCAGTACTTC
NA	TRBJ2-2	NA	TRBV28	CASSPRGREETGELFF	TGTGCCAGCAGTCCCCGTGGTCGGGAAGAGACCGGGGAGCTGTTTTTT
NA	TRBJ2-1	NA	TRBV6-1	CASSEEAGRFF	TGTGCCAGCAGTGAAGAGGCAGGGAGATTCTTC
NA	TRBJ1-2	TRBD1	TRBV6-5	CASRNRGRYGYTF	TGTGCCAGCAGAAACAGGGGGAGGTATGGCTACACCTTC
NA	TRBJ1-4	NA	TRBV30	CAWSTDSNEKLFF	TGTGCCTGGAGTACAGACAGCAATGAAAAACTGTTTTTT
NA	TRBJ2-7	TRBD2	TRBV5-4	CASSLEAGGTPYEQYF	TGTGCCAGCAGCTTGGAAGCGGGAGGCACCCCCTACGAGCAGTACTTC
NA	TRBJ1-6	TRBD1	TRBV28	CASSSVTGGYSPLHF	TGTGCCAGCAGTTCCGTGACAGGGGGGTATTCACCCCTCCACTTT
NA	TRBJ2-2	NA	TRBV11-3	CASSPTFGLARNTGELFF	TGTGCCAGCAGCCCCACATTTGGGCTAGCGCGAAACACCGGGGAGCTGTTTTTT
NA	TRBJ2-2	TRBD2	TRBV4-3	CASSPRTSGIPGVAGELFF	TGCGCCAGCAGCCCCAGGACTAGCGGGATTCCCGGGGTAGCCGGGGAGCTGTTTTTT
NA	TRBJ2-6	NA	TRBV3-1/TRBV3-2	CASSQVGGANVLTF	TGTGCCAGCAGCCAAGTCGGTGGGGCCAACGTCCTGACTTTC
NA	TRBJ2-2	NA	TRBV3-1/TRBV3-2	CASSQLIQEYTGELFF	TGTGCCAGCAGCCAATTAATACAGGAGTACACCGGGGAGCTGTTTTTT
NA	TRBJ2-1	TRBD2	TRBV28	CASTPGGTYNEQFF	TGTGCCAGCACCCCCGGGGGGACCTACAATGAGCAGTTCTTC
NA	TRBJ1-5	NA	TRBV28	CASSPLRGSNQPQHF	TGTGCCAGCAGTCCCCTCAGGGGTAGCAATCAGCCCCAGCATTTT
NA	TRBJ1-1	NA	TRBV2	CASSEGWGQGTEAFF	TGTGCCAGCAGTGAGGGGTGGGGCCAGGGCACTGAAGCTTTCTTT
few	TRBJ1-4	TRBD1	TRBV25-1	CASSEAQGAVYEKLFF	TGTGCCAGCAGTGAAGCGCAGGGGGCCGTTTATGAAAAACTGTTTTTT
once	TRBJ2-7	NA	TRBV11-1	CASSLELSEQYF	TGTGCCAGCAGCTTAGAATTGAGCGAGCAGTACTTC
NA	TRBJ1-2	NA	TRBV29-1	CSAASPYGYTF	TGCAGCGCCGCGTCCCCCTATGGCTACACCTTC
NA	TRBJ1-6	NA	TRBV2	CATAGSDNSPLHF	TGTGCCACCGCAGGGTCAGATAATTCACCCCTCCACTTT
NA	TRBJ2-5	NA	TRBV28	CASSLNEETQYF	TGTGCCAGCAGTTTAAACGAAGAGACCCAGTACTTC
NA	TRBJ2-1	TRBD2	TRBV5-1	CASSLGLAGTNEQFF	TGCGCCAGCAGCTTGGGACTAGCGGGTACAAATGAGCAGTTCTTC
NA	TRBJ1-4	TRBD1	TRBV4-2	CASSQAGTGTGKLFF	TGTGCCAGCAGCCAAGCAGGGACAGGGACTGGAAAACTGTTTTTT
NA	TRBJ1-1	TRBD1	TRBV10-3	CAISDSDRFRSGTEAFF	TGTGCCATCAGTGACTCGGACAGGTTTAGATCTGGCACTGAAGCTTTCTTT
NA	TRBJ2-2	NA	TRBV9	CASSPNRVTGELFF	TGTGCCAGCAGCCCAAACAGGGTCACCGGGGAGCTGTTTTTT
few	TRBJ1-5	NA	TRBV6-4	CASSSKAGQPQHF	TGTGCCAGCAGTTCTAAAGCGGGGCAGCCCCAGCATTTT
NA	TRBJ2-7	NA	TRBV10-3	CAISGAGTKSYEQYF	TGTGCCATCAGTGGGGCCGGGACAAAAAGCTACGAGCAGTACTTC